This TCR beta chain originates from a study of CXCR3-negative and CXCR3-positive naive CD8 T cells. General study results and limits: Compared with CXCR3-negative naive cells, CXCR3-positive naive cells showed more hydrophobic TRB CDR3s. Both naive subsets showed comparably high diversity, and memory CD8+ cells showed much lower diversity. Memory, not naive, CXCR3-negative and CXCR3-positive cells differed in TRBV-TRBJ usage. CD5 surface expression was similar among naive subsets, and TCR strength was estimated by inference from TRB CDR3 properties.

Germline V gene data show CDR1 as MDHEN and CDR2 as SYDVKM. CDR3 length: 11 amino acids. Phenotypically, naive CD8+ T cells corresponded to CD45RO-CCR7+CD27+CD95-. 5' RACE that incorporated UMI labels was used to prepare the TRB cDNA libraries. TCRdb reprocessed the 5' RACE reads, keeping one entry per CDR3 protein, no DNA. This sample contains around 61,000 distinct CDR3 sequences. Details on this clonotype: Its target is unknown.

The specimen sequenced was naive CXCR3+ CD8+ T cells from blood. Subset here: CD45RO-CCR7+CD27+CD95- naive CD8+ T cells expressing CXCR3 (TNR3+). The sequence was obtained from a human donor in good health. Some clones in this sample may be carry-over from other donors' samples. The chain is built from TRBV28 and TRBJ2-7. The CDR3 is CASRRTYEQYF.